Listed below are T cell receptor beta chains from one sample, sequenced in a study of response to subunit inactivated influenza vaccine. TCRdb reprocessed the RT-PCR reads with MiXCR, giving one entry per CDR3 protein. The sample lists more than 550,000 distinct CDR3 sequences, 10% to 15% occurring once. Material: PBMCs from blood, obtained on the day of vaccination. These receptors originate from a man in his fifties who received an inactivated influenza vaccine. CDR3s include the opening cysteine and the closing phenylalanine or tryptophan. Fields, in order: clone size, V gene, J gene, D gene, CDR3 protein, CDR3 DNA. The D gene is left open where the match is weak. Size tells how often a clone was seen (once, few, many) or the class of an expanded clone, and some rows leave it out.

size: -
V: TRBV12-3/TRBV12-4
J: TRBJ2-6
D: -
CDR3: CASRTSGANVLTF
DNA: TGTGCCAGCCGGACCTCTGGGGCCAACGTCCTGACTTTC

size: -
V: TRBV7-2
J: TRBJ1-1
D: TRBD1
CDR3: CASSYLGDRSMNTEAFF
DNA: TGTGCCAGCAGCTACCTAGGGGACAGAAGCATGAACACTGAAGCTTTCTTT

size: many
V: TRBV2
J: TRBJ2-4
D: -
CDR3: CARKQNGNIQYF
DNA: TGTGCCAGAAAACAGAATGGAAATATTCAGTACTTC

size: -
V: TRBV7-2
J: TRBJ2-4
D: TRBD1
CDR3: CASSLQGAGNIQYF
DNA: TGTGCCAGCAGCTTACAGGGGGCTGGAAACATTCAGTACTTC

size: few
V: TRBV4-1
J: TRBJ2-6
D: -
CDR3: CASSQDGPESGANVLTF
DNA: TGCGCCAGCAGCCAAGATGGTCCGGAGTCTGGGGCCAACGTCCTGACTTTC

size: -
V: TRBV5-1
J: TRBJ2-3
D: TRBD2
CDR3: CASSVLAGGRRDTQYF
DNA: TGCGCCAGCAGCGTTCTAGCGGGAGGGCGGAGAGATACGCAGTATTTT

size: -
V: TRBV24-1
J: TRBJ2-1
D: -
CDR3: CATGTDLYNEQFF
DNA: TGTGCCACCGGGACTGATCTCTACAATGAGCAGTTCTTC

size: -
V: TRBV27
J: TRBJ1-2
D: TRBD1
CDR3: CASSGYRGDGYTF
DNA: TGTGCCAGCAGCGGATACAGGGGGGATGGCTACACCTTC

size: few
V: TRBV11-2
J: TRBJ2-2
D: -
CDR3: CASSSPIIRGDSNTGELFF
DNA: TGTGCCAGCAGCTCCCCGATTATTCGAGGGGATTCGAACACCGGGGAGCTGTTTTTT

size: many
V: TRBV7-2
J: TRBJ1-1
D: -
CDR3: CASSRGLNTEAFF
DNA: TGTGCCAGCAGCCGAGGTTTGAACACTGAAGCTTTCTTT

size: -
V: TRBV11-2
J: TRBJ2-7
D: TRBD2
CDR3: CASSAGTNSYEQYF
DNA: TGTGCCAGCAGCGCCGGGACTAACTCCTACGAGCAGTACTTC

size: many
V: TRBV5-1
J: TRBJ1-1
D: -
CDR3: CASSLEVLPNTEAFF
DNA: TGCGCCAGCAGCTTGGAGGTCCTTCCGAACACTGAAGCTTTCTTT

size: -
V: TRBV3-1
J: TRBJ2-1
D: -
CDR3: CASSTMSGEQFF
DNA: TGTGCCAGCAGCACGATGTCCGGGGAGCAGTTCTTC

size: few
V: TRBV6-1
J: TRBJ1-5
D: -
CDR3: CASSESWREQPQHF
DNA: TGTGCCAGCAGTGAAAGCTGGAGGGAACAGCCCCAGCATTTT

size: -
V: TRBV23-1
J: TRBJ2-1
D: -
CDR3: CASSQLQGKWQFF
DNA: TGCGCCAGCAGTCAGTTACAGGGAAAGTGGCAGTTCTTC

size: -
V: TRBV29-1
J: TRBJ2-2
D: -
CDR3: CNVVQGSNTGELFF
DNA: TGCAACGTTGTCCAGGGGTCTAACACCGGGGAGCTGTTTTTT

size: few
V: TRBV5-8
J: TRBJ1-4
D: -
CDR3: CASRREKLFF
DNA: TGTGCCAGTCGTAGGGAAAAACTGTTTTTT

size: few
V: TRBV7-9
J: TRBJ2-1
D: -
CDR3: CASSLELGYEQFF
DNA: TGTGCCAGCAGCTTAGAACTTGGTTACGAGCAGTTCTTC

size: few
V: TRBV11-2
J: TRBJ2-1
D: -
CDR3: CASSFLTHGQYNEQFF
DNA: TGTGCCAGCAGCTTCCTTACCCACGGACAGTACAATGAGCAGTTCTTC

size: many
V: TRBV24-1
J: TRBJ2-5
D: -
CDR3: CATSVTDGAGQYF
DNA: TGTGCCACCAGTGTGACGGATGGGGCGGGCCAGTACTTC

size: few
V: TRBV6-1
J: TRBJ2-2
D: -
CDR3: CASRTTTLTNTGELFF
DNA: TGTGCCAGCAGGACCACAACCTTGACGAACACCGGGGAGCTGTTTTTT

size: -
V: TRBV5-1
J: TRBJ2-5
D: -
CDR3: CASSLDRVPETQYF
DNA: TGCGCCAGCAGCTTGGATCGGGTCCCCGAGACCCAGTACTTC

size: -
V: TRBV5-1
J: TRBJ2-5
D: -
CDR3: CASSVHAPQETQYF
DNA: TGCGCCAGCAGCGTTCACGCCCCTCAAGAGACCCAGTACTTC

size: -
V: TRBV11-2
J: TRBJ2-3
D: TRBD2
CDR3: CASSKRLAGATDTQYF
DNA: TGTGCCAGCAGCAAACGACTAGCGGGAGCCACAGATACGCAGTATTTT

size: few
V: TRBV7-8
J: TRBJ1-6
D: -
CDR3: CASSSSGTRNSPLHF
DNA: TGTGCCAGCAGCTCATCCGGGACACGAAATTCACCCCTCCACTTT

size: few
V: TRBV5-5
J: TRBJ2-7
D: -
CDR3: CASSLTGLYSYEQYF
DNA: TGTGCCAGCAGCTTGACGGGGTTGTACTCCTACGAGCAGTACTTC

size: few
V: TRBV12-3/TRBV12-4
J: TRBJ2-1
D: -
CDR3: CASSLQGMGEQFF
DNA: TGTGCCAGCAGTTTACAGGGGATGGGTGAGCAGTTCTTC

size: many
V: TRBV24-1
J: TRBJ2-5
D: -
CDR3: CATSDFGEGGHQETQYF
DNA: TGTGCCACCAGTGATTTCGGAGAAGGGGGGCACCAAGAGACCCAGTACTTC

size: many
V: TRBV7-9
J: TRBJ2-5
D: TRBD1
CDR3: CASSPTGGVGTQYF
DNA: TGTGCCAGCAGTCCGACAGGGGGCGTTGGGACCCAGTACTTC

size: few
V: TRBV5-1
J: TRBJ2-3
D: TRBD2
CDR3: CASSFSGRASDTQYF
DNA: TGCGCCAGCAGCTTTAGCGGGAGGGCCTCAGATACGCAGTATTTT

size: few
V: TRBV12-3/TRBV12-4
J: TRBJ2-5
D: TRBD2
CDR3: CASRPGLAWETQYF
DNA: TGTGCCAGCAGACCTGGACTAGCGTGGGAGACCCAGTACTTC

size: few
V: TRBV15
J: TRBJ2-3
D: TRBD1
CDR3: CATSRDAGTGNTDTQYF
DNA: TGTGCCACCAGCAGAGACGCCGGGACAGGGAACACAGATACGCAGTATTTT

size: few
V: TRBV5-1
J: TRBJ2-7
D: TRBD1
CDR3: CASSLEGQGDYEQYF
DNA: TGCGCCAGCAGCTTGGAGGGACAGGGGGACTACGAGCAGTACTTC

size: -
V: TRBV20-1
J: TRBJ2-5
D: TRBD2
CDR3: CSARETSGRMGMETQYF
DNA: TGCAGTGCTAGAGAAACTAGCGGGAGGATGGGGATGGAGACCCAGTACTTC

size: -
V: TRBV9
J: TRBJ2-2
D: TRBD2
CDR3: CASSPGLAGWSSGELFF
DNA: TGTGCCAGCAGCCCGGGACTAGCGGGATGGAGTTCCGGGGAGCTGTTTTTT

size: many
V: TRBV5-1
J: TRBJ1-1
D: -
CDR3: CASSPSGNTEAFF
DNA: TGCGCCAGCAGTCCCTCAGGGAACACTGAAGCTTTCTTT

size: -
V: TRBV12-3/TRBV12-4
J: TRBJ2-2
D: TRBD2
CDR3: CASSLGSSGAGELFF
DNA: TGTGCCAGCAGTTTGGGATCTAGCGGGGCCGGGGAGCTGTTTTTT

size: many
V: TRBV4-2
J: TRBJ1-6
D: -
CDR3: CASSQRTSSYNSPLHF
DNA: TGTGCCAGCAGCCAAAGGACGAGCTCCTATAATTCACCCCTCCACTTT

size: few
V: TRBV5-1
J: TRBJ1-1
D: -
CDR3: CASSSDNLGAFF
DNA: TGCGCCAGCAGCTCGGACAATTTGGGAGCTTTCTTT

size: -
V: TRBV19
J: TRBJ1-5
D: TRBD1
CDR3: CASSSGQGNSLNQPQHF
DNA: TGTGCCAGCTCCTCGGGACAGGGGAATAGTTTGAATCAGCCCCAGCATTTT

size: -
V: TRBV29-1
J: TRBJ2-5
D: -
CDR3: CSVEGNSKETQYF
DNA: TGCAGCGTTGAAGGCAACAGTAAAGAGACCCAGTACTTC

size: -
V: TRBV18
J: TRBJ2-2
D: -
CDR3: CASSPREASGELFF
DNA: TGTGCCAGCTCACCAAGAGAGGCCTCCGGGGAGCTGTTTTTT

size: -
V: TRBV5-1
J: TRBJ2-1
D: -
CDR3: CASSPATEYNEQFF
DNA: TGCGCCAGCAGTCCGGCGACTGAATACAATGAGCAGTTCTTC

size: -
V: TRBV7-2
J: TRBJ2-1
D: TRBD2
CDR3: CASSLMGGSGEQFF
DNA: TGTGCCAGCAGCCTAATGGGCGGGAGTGGTGAGCAGTTCTTC

size: few
V: TRBV20-1
J: TRBJ2-3
D: -
CDR3: CSAPKVRRTSSTDTQYF
DNA: TGCAGTGCCCCGAAAGTCCGACGGACCTCTAGCACAGATACGCAGTATTTT

size: -
V: TRBV12-3/TRBV12-4
J: TRBJ2-7
D: TRBD1
CDR3: CASSSTDRILEQYF
DNA: TGTGCCAGCAGTTCCACGGACAGGATCCTCGAGCAGTACTTC

size: -
V: TRBV6-1
J: TRBJ1-2
D: -
CDR3: CASSKRGPYGYTF
DNA: TGTGCCAGTAGTAAAAGGGGCCCATATGGCTACACCTTC

size: few
V: TRBV7-8
J: TRBJ2-1
D: TRBD2
CDR3: CASSLTSGGRYNEQFF
DNA: TGTGCCAGCAGCTTGACTAGCGGGGGACGCTACAATGAGCAGTTCTTC

size: once
V: TRBV28
J: TRBJ1-5
D: TRBD1
CDR3: CASSPRTGGNQPQHF
DNA: TGTGCCAGCAGTCCCCGGACAGGGGGGAATCAGCCCCAGCATTTT

size: -
V: TRBV20-1
J: TRBJ2-5
D: -
CDR3: CSARGDIQETQYF
DNA: TGCAGTGCTAGAGGGGACATACAAGAGACCCAGTACTTC

size: -
V: TRBV27
J: TRBJ1-5
D: -
CDR3: CASSSLQGRRNQPQHF
DNA: TGTGCCAGCAGTTCCCTCCAGGGTCGGCGCAATCAGCCCCAGCATTTT

size: -
V: TRBV7-2
J: TRBJ1-6
D: -
CDR3: CASSLYRVDSPLHF
DNA: TGTGCCAGCAGCTTATACAGGGTGGACTCACCCCTCCACTTT

size: -
V: TRBV12-3/TRBV12-4
J: TRBJ2-5
D: TRBD2
CDR3: CASSFVTGPGGRETQYF
DNA: TGTGCCAGCAGTTTCGTCACCGGACCGGGAGGGCGGGAGACCCAGTACTTC

size: -
V: TRBV20-1
J: TRBJ2-3
D: -
CDR3: CSALVPYQADTQYF
DNA: TGCAGTGCCCTGGTGCCCTATCAGGCAGATACGCAGTATTTT

size: -
V: TRBV5-6
J: TRBJ2-1
D: -
CDR3: CASSSTADEQFF
DNA: TGTGCCAGCAGCTCTACAGCCGATGAGCAGTTCTTC

size: -
V: TRBV5-6
J: TRBJ2-1
D: -
CDR3: CASSIAQGMVNEQFF
DNA: TGTGCCAGCAGTATAGCGCAGGGGATGGTCAATGAGCAGTTCTTC

size: -
V: TRBV11-2
J: TRBJ2-5
D: -
CDR3: CASSFTRGGKETQYF
DNA: TGTGCCAGCAGCTTTACCAGGGGGGGGAAAGAGACCCAGTACTTC

size: few
V: TRBV5-1
J: TRBJ2-3
D: TRBD2
CDR3: CASSLTGRADTQYF
DNA: TGCGCCAGCAGCTTAACCGGGAGGGCCGATACGCAGTATTTT

size: -
V: TRBV14
J: TRBJ2-5
D: -
CDR3: CASSPHPRKETQYF
DNA: TGTGCCAGCAGCCCCCACCCAAGGAAAGAGACCCAGTACTTC

size: -
V: TRBV15
J: TRBJ2-1
D: -
CDR3: CATSRSLVPNNEQFF
DNA: TGTGCCACCAGCAGGTCATTGGTACCGAACAATGAGCAGTTCTTC